Shown below are 16 T cell receptor beta chains from a single sample sequenced in a study of cytomegalovirus exposure and HLA in healthy donors. With 60 Vbeta and 13 Jbeta primers, the PCR was carried out. Sequencing was performed with immunoSEQ multiplex PCR; in TCRdb, only in-frame clones are kept and a portion is missing. There are fewer than 350,000 clones in the sample; about 87% occur only once, and approximately 2.2% lies in the top ten. The sample was PBMCs. The receptor source for this set is a woman aged 18-29 years in good health and CMV-seronegative.

The CDR3 spells CSVDVGTEDGYTF. The CDR3 region has the DNA TGCAGCGTTGATGTAGGGACAGAGGATGGCTACACCTTC. The chain combines TRBV29-1 with TRBJ1-2, with 7 positions matching TRBD1. The CDR3 length is 13 residues. Germline V gene data show CDR1 as SQVTM and CDR2 as ANQGSEA. J was trimmed by 6 bases and V by 3 bases; bases with no gene match: 7.

This clone was recorded once. The rearrangement joins TRBV5-6 to TRBJ2-2; TRBD2 agrees at 13 bases. V gave up 4 bases and J gave up 6 bases; unmatched junction bases: 12. This CDR3 has 18 residues. Germline CDR1 is SGHDT and CDR2 is YYEEEE. For the CDR3, the DNA is TGTGCCAGCAGCCTAGAAATACTAGCGGGGGGGCCATCCGGGGAGCTGTTTTTT. Protein product: CASSLEILAGGPSGELFF.

This clone appeared a single time. V usage is TRBV2 and J usage is TRBJ2-5; 8 bases agree with TRBD1. V trimming: 3 bases; J trimming: 4 bases; junction bases outside the gene matches: 1. CDR1 SNHLY and CDR2 FYNNEI come from the germline V gene. The CDR3 covers 13 residues. The CDR3 nucleotides are TGTGCCAGCAGTGAGGACAGGGCAGAGACCCAGTACTTC. This gives the protein CASSEDRAETQYF.

The chain uses TRBV18 and TRBJ2-1; tentative D call: TRBD2 (6 bases). This CDR3 has 13 amino acids. Germline CDR1 KGHSH, CDR2 LQKENI. Deletions cut 1 base from V and 9 bases from J, with 10 bases between. The CDR3: CASSPRTNGEQFF. The CDR3 region has the DNA TGTGCCAGCTCACCACGGACTAACGGTGAGCAGTTCTTC.

V and J are TRBV18 and TRBJ2-7, with TRBD2 matching over 8 bases. Trimming at V came to 6 bases and at J to 1 base, leaving 5 bases not matched to a gene. The length of the CDR3 is 14 residues. Per the germline V gene, CDR1 is KGHSH and CDR2 is LQKENI. CDR3 nucleotides: TGTGCCAGCTCCCCGGGGGGGAGATCCTACGAGCAGTACTTC. It translates to CASSPGGRSYEQYF.

This chain connects TRBV9 to TRBJ2-3; 8 bases agree with TRBD2. V gave up 1 base and J gave up 0 bases; unmatched junction bases: 7. The CDR3 sequence is 17 residues long. From germline, CDR1 is SGDLS and CDR2 YYNGEE. The CDR3: CASSVSPQRGSTDTQYF. The DNA of the CDR3 is TGTGCCAGCAGCGTATCCCCCCAGCGGGGGAGCACAGATACGCAGTATTTT.

The rearrangement uses TRBV7-9 and TRBJ2-6, with D tentatively TRBD1 (6 bases). The CDR3 sequence is 17 residues long. Germline CDR1 is SEHNR and CDR2 is FQNEAQ (reference sequence). The germline V and J ends were trimmed by 5 bases and 2 bases, with 16 bases remaining between them. CDR3 residues: CASSTRGGFTGANVLTF. CDR3 nucleotide sequence: TGTGCCAGCAGCACCCGAGGGGGTTTTACTGGGGCCAACGTCCTGACTTTC.

V and J are TRBV6-5 and TRBJ1-5; 7 bases are shared with TRBD1. The V segment lost 9 bases and the J segment 3 bases; nucleotides outside the gene matches: 5. Looked up from germline, CDR1 is MNHEY and CDR2 is SVGAGI. The CDR3 loop spans 13 amino acids. The CDR3 region has the DNA TGTGCCAGTAACAGGGGTCCCAATCAGCCCCAGCATTTT. It is translated as CASNRGPNQPQHF.

With regard to this clone: This specimen includes other DNA sequences encoding the same CDR3. The chain joins TRBV4-1 to TRBJ1-5, with D tentatively TRBD1 (5 bases). Trimming pared 2 bases from V and 4 bases from J, leaving 6 bases between. CDR1 is MGHRA, CDR2 YSYEKL, per germline. The CDR3 loop spans 13 amino acids. This CDR3 reads CASSQRGNQPQHF. In DNA form, the CDR3 reads TGCGCCAGCAGCCAACGGGGGAATCAGCCCCAGCATTTT.

The genes are TRBV7-6 and TRBJ2-5; 7 bases line up with TRBD1. The last part of the DNA fits TRBJ2-7 better; the J call may be wrong. There are 15 residues in the CDR3. The germline CDR1 and CDR2 sequences are SGHVS and FNYEAQ. The DNA of the CDR3 is TGTGCCAGCAGCTTAGGACAGGGTGGAGCCTACGAGCAGTACTTC. It encodes CASSLGQGGAYEQYF.

This clone was counted between two and nine times. V gene TRBV5-1 combines with J gene TRBJ1-2, with D possibly being TRBD1 (6 bases). Trimming took off 1 base at V and 4 bases at J, with 14 bases between the two ends. Germline V gives CDR1 SGHRS, CDR2 YFSETQ. The CDR3 is 15 residues long. The CDR3 sequence: CASSLSGEGGYGYTF. CDR3 DNA sequence: TGCGCCAGCAGCTTGTCCGGAGAAGGGGGCTATGGCTACACCTTC.

The rearrangement joins TRBV7-9 to TRBJ1-4; D remains ambiguous. The CDR3 runs to 17 residues. Trimming left V 3 bases short and J 0 bases short, with 14 bases between. Looked up from germline, CDR1 is SEHNR and CDR2 is FQNEAQ (reference sequence). The CDR3 nucleotides are TGTGCCAGCAGCTTTCCCTTAGAAGTTACAACTAATGAAAAACTGTTTTTT. This codes for CASSFPLEVTTNEKLFF.

This chain joins TRBV19 and TRBJ1-2, with TRBD1 matching over 11 bases. The CDR3 totals 13 residues. Per germline, CDR1 LNHDA and CDR2 SQIVND (reference sequence). The V segment lost 6 bases and the J segment 6 bases; nucleotides outside the gene matches: 3. This CDR3 is CASRGTGGNGYTF. CDR3 in DNA: TGTGCCAGTAGAGGGACAGGGGGGAATGGCTACACCTTC.

This clone is a singleton in its sample. The chain couples TRBV7-6 to TRBJ2-7, with D perhaps matching TRBD1 (6 bases). The CDR3 consists of 15 residues. Germline-derived CDR1 and CDR2 are SGHVS and FNYEAQ. Trimming pared 0 bases from V and 0 bases from J, leaving 9 bases between. CDR3 nucleotides: TGTGCCAGCAGCTTAGCGCGAGGGGGCTCCTACGAGCAGTACTTC. As protein: CASSLARGGSYEQYF. Supplemented by reference TRBV7-6 and TRBJ2-7, the full variable domain reads GAGVSQSPRYKVTKRGQDVALRCDPISGHVSLYWYRQALGQGPEFLTYFNYEAQQDKSGLPNDRFSAERPEGSISTLTIQRTEQRDSAMYRCASSLARGGSYEQYFGPGTRLTVT.

The rearrangement uses TRBV7-3 and TRBJ2-3, with 8 bases matching TRBD2. The CDR3 is 14 residues long. V shed 3 bases and J 4 bases; nucleotides not matched to a gene: 3. Per germline, CDR1 SGHTA and CDR2 FQGTGA. CDR3 DNA sequence: TGTGCCAGCAGCTTGGGACTAGTCGCAGATACGCAGTATTTT. Its protein product is CASSLGLVADTQYF. Filled out from reference TRBV7-3 and TRBJ2-3, the complete variable domain reads GAGVSQTPSNKVTEKGKYVELRCDPISGHTALYWYRQSLGQGPEFLIYFQGTGAADDSGLPNDRFFAVRPEGSVSTLKIQRTERGDSAVYLCASSLGLVADTQYFGPGTRLTVL.

The rearrangement links TRBV30 to TRBJ1-1; a possible D gene is TRBD1 (5 bases). CDR1 and CDR2 (germline): GTSNPN, SVGIG (reference sequence). V was clipped by 3 bases and J by 0 bases, with 17 bases between them. The CDR3 contains 16 residues. The CDR3 nucleotides are TGTGCCTGGAGACGCAGCTCGACAGACCTGAACACTGAAGCTTTCTTT. This gives the protein CAWRRSSTDLNTEAFF. The full variable domain, its missing parts supplied by reference TRBV30 and TRBJ1-1, is SQTIHQWPATLVQPVGSPLSLECTVEGTSNPNLYWYRQAAGRGLQLLFYSVGIGQISSEVPQNLSASRPQDRQFILSSKKLLLSDSGFYLCAWRRSSTDLNTEAFFGQGTRLTVV.